This T cell receptor beta chain was captured by sequencing in a study of technical replicates of blood from several donors (TCRdb year 2017). In regard to this clone: Its antigen is currently not known. One base away there is no much larger clone; base qualities are not given.

Library preparation was by the immunoSEQ multiplex PCR assay. In TCRdb, the immuneACCESS table is reduced to in-frame sequences with V and J assigned. These tables do not hold every clone; where another copy was compared, an unresolved V gene accounts for under half, and the others remain unexplained. Recorded for this sample are roughly 80,000 clones; roughly 90% of them occurred a single time. The top ten hold 0.35% to 0.5% of the sample. The CDR3 measures 15 amino acids from cysteine to phenylalanine. Only the CDR3 region is kept as DNA, spanning 45 bases read in frame from base 1. At the junction V is shortened by 5 bases and J by 4 bases; bases outside the gene matches: 7. The germline V gene (reference sequence) gives CDR1 as MNHEY and CDR2 as SMNVEV.

Sequenced input: T cells isolated from PBMCs. Recombination joined TRBV27 with TRBJ1-5; 8 bases in between match TRBD1. The TCR sequence derives from a human donor in good health. This receptor carries the CDR3 CASSLGQGWNQPQHF. The DNA sequence follows: TGTGCCAGCAGTCTTGGACAGGGATGGAATCAGCCCCAGCATTTT.